The 32 T cell receptor beta chains reported below all come from one sample, sequenced in a study of human T cells and chemical hapten exposure. Indicated time point: patch test 3, about 24 weeks after DPC sensitization. Treatment meaning: therapeutic diphenylcyclopropenone sensitization with weekly scalp DPC. TCRdb independently ran MiXCR on the RACE reads; one entry per CDR3 protein. This sample has some 180,000 distinct CDR3 sequences; 24% occur once, and the top ten carry 2% to 2.5%. Sample: whole blood, taken in connection with sensitization to the hapten diphenylcyclopropenone (DPC). The receptors here all came from a woman in her 40s with alopecia areata. Some clones in this sample may be carry-over from other donors' samples.

This clonotype has only a few counts. V is TRBV27 and J is TRBJ2-1; 8 nucleotides align to TRBD2. This CDR3 is built from 19 residues. The junction had 15 bases not matched to a gene; V was cut back by 5 bases and J by 0 bases. Germline loops: CDR1 MNHEY, CDR2 SMNVEV (reference sequence). CDR3 in amino acids: CASSPFLPLADSSYNEQFF. The CDR3 nucleotides read TGTGCCAGCAGTCCCTTCCTCCCACTAGCGGATAGCTCCTACAATGAGCAGTTCTTC.

This clonotype was seen a handful of times. The chain employs TRBV7-9 and TRBJ2-7, with 10 bases matching TRBD1. Per germline, CDR1 SEHNR and CDR2 FQNEAQ (reference sequence). Trimming at V came to 4 bases and at J to 6 bases, leaving 9 bases not matched to a gene. This CDR3 has 15 residues. This CDR3 is CASSSRTDRGFEQYF. The CDR3 nucleotides are TGTGCCAGCAGCTCTAGAACGGACAGGGGGTTCGAGCAGTACTTC.

The rearrangement links TRBV29-1 to TRBJ2-7, with no clear D. From germline, CDR1 is SQVTM and CDR2 ANQGSEA. V lost 8 bases to trimming and J lost 1 base, with 12 bases between them. CDR3 length: 12 residues. CDR3 region: CSIRPDSYEQYF. In nucleotides, the CDR3 is TGCAGCATTCGGCCGGATTCCTACGAGCAGTACTTC.

The chain links TRBV5-1 to TRBJ2-1; D not certain. Germline V gene data show CDR1 as SGHRS and CDR2 as YFSETQ. The CDR3 sequence is 15 residues long. The V end lost 0 bases, the J end lost 0 bases, and 7 bases lay between the germline ends. The CDR3 spells CASSLDGDSYNEQFF. The CDR3 DNA sequence: TGCGCCAGCAGCTTGGATGGGGACTCCTACAATGAGCAGTTCTTC.

This clonotype has only a few counts. V gene TRBV6-2 or TRBV6-3 combines with J gene TRBJ1-5; D is undetermined. Per germline, CDR1 MNHEY and CDR2 SVGEGT. The V end was cut by 5 bases, the J end by 6 bases, with 14 bases between. There are 14 residues in the CDR3. CDR3 nucleotides: TGTGCCAGCAGTCGTAATCGGGATCTTCAGCCCCAGCATTTT. Translation gives CASSRNRDLQPQHF.

The table lists this clonotype with a few counts. The chain links TRBV18 to TRBJ2-7, with 8 bases that match TRBD1. The germline gives CDR1 KGHSH, CDR2 LQKENI. Losses at the gene ends were 4 bases for V and 1 base for J; bases not matched to a gene: 6. The length of the CDR3 is 15 residues. The CDR3 DNA follows: TGTGCCAGCTCACGTGGGACAGGAAGTTCCTACGAGCAGTACTTC. Its protein product is CASSRGTGSSYEQYF.

This rearrangement joins TRBV29-1 to TRBJ2-1; D possibly matches TRBD1 or TRBD2 (5 bases each). The CDR3 consists of 14 residues. V shed 4 bases and J shed 4 bases, with 14 bases lying between them. Germline CDR1 SQVTM, CDR2 ANQGSEA. The CDR3 DNA reads as TGCAGCGTTGGAAAGAGGGACGCTTACAATGAGCAGTTCTTC. Translation: CSVGKRDAYNEQFF.

This clonotype was observed a handful of times. The chain employs TRBV4-1 and TRBJ1-3, with D unresolved. Germline assignment: CDR1 MGHRA and CDR2 YSYEKL. The CDR3 runs 15 residues. The germline V and J ends were trimmed by 1 base and 0 bases, with 7 bases remaining between them. CDR3 sequence reads: CASSQGTYSGNTIYF. CDR3 DNA sequence: TGCGCCAGCAGCCAAGGAACTTACTCTGGAAACACCATATATTTT.

This clonotype occurred a few times. V gene TRBV25-1 combines with J gene TRBJ2-6; 9 bases are shared with TRBD1. Germline V gene data show CDR1 as MGHDK and CDR2 as SYGVNS. The CDR3 is 19 amino acids. V trimming: 4 bases; J trimming: 0 bases; junction bases outside the gene matches: 10. The DNA for the CDR3 is TGTGCCAGCAGTGCGACCGGGACAGGGTCTTCCTCTGGGGCCAACGTCCTGACTTTC. This gives the protein CASSATGTGSSSGANVLTF.

CDR3 bases: TGTGCCAGCAGTTTATACGCGGGTATGAATACCGGGGAGCTGTTTTTT. Translating it yields CASSLYAGMNTGELFF. The chain uses TRBV27 and TRBJ2-2, with D tentatively TRBD2 (5 bases). The length of the CDR3 is 16 residues. V lost 1 base and J 5 bases, leaving 14 bases between the germline ends. The germline gives CDR1 MNHEY, CDR2 SMNVEV (reference sequence).

The chain links TRBV29-1 to TRBJ1-1, with D uncertain. CDR1 and CDR2 from the germline V gene are SQVTM and ANQGSEA. The CDR3 has 13 residues. Trimming removed 4 bases from V and 0 bases from J, with 9 bases in between. CDR3 sequence reads: CSVGRVMNTEAFF. The CDR3 DNA sequence: TGCAGCGTTGGGCGGGTGATGAACACTGAAGCTTTCTTT.

There are a few counts of this clonotype. The chain employs TRBV20-1 and TRBJ2-3; 16 positions agree with TRBD2. The CDR3 contains 16 residues. Trimming at V came to 4 bases and at J to 4 bases, leaving 5 bases not matched to a gene. From germline, CDR1 is DFQATT and CDR2 SNEGSKA (reference sequence). CDR3 bases: TGCAGTGCTATTGGGACTAGCGGGAGGGAGGCAGATACGCAGTATTTT. Translating it yields CSAIGTSGREADTQYF.

The genes are TRBV7-9 and TRBJ2-7, with 8 bases that match TRBD2. Germline V gene sequence: CDR1 SEHNR, CDR2 FQNEAQ (reference sequence). The CDR3 length is 15 residues. With 5 bases clipped from V and 3 bases from J, the junction kept 9 bases outside the gene matches. In DNA form, the CDR3 reads TGTGCCAGCAGCCCTATTCCCAGCGGGGGCTACGAGCAGTACTTC. Translation gives CASSPIPSGGYEQYF. Based on the CDR3 plus reference TRBV7-9 and TRBJ2-7, the full variable domain is DTGVSQNPRHKITKRGQNVTFRCDPISEHNRLYWYRQTLGQGPEFLTYFQNEAQLEKSRLLSDRFSAERPKGSFSTLEIQRTEQGDSAMYLCASSPIPSGGYEQYFGPGTRLTVT.

The chain joins TRBV4-2 to TRBJ2-7, with TRBD1 identical over 8 bases. Germline trimming cut 0 bases from V and 3 bases from J; bases unmatched to any gene: 1. Germline V gene lookup returns CDR1 LGHNA and CDR2 YNFKEQ. This CDR3 comprises 14 residues. As DNA, the CDR3 is TGTGCCAGCAGCCAAGAGGGGACAGGCTACGAGCAGTACTTC. This translates into CASSQEGTGYEQYF.

A few counts support this clonotype. This chain uses TRBV28 with TRBJ2-4; 7 nucleotides match TRBD1. Unmatched junction bases numbered 11, after V lost 6 bases and J lost 6 bases. Germline-derived CDR1 and CDR2 are MDHEN and SYDVKM. The length of the CDR3 is 15 residues. The DNA for the CDR3 is TGTGCCAGCAGACCAGGGGGTACCTCCCCAAACATTCAGTACTTC. It specifies CASRPGGTSPNIQYF.

The CDR3 nucleotides read TGTGCCAGCAGTAGAGAAGAAAAACTGTTTTTT. Amino acid sequence: CASSREEKLFF. This chain connects TRBV28 to TRBJ1-4, with D unclear. CDR3 length: 11 residues. Looked up from germline, CDR1 is MDHEN and CDR2 is SYDVKM. Deletions cut 5 bases from V and 8 bases from J, with 6 bases between.

The chain links TRBV20-1 to TRBJ1-1, with 8 bases lining up with TRBD1. Germline CDR1 is DFQATT and CDR2 is SNEGSKA (reference sequence). There are 13 residues in the CDR3. Trimming removed 6 bases from V and 4 bases from J; junction bases left unmatched: 7. CDR3 protein: CSADRGLATEAFF. For the CDR3, the DNA is TGCAGTGCCGACAGGGGTTTGGCCACTGAAGCTTTCTTT.

The chain has TRBV29-1 and TRBJ1-1; D is possibly TRBD1 (5 bases). V gave up 6 bases and J gave up 1 base, with 15 bases separating them. Germline CDR1 and CDR2: SQVTM and ANQGSEA. The CDR3 runs to 14 residues. Here the CDR3 DNA reads TGCAGCGTCGGCCCGACAGTTAGGAACACTGAAGCTTTCTTT. Its protein product is CSVGPTVRNTEAFF. Looking up the rest from reference TRBV29-1 and TRBJ1-1 gives the full variable domain: SAVISQKPSRDICQRGTSLTIQCQVDSQVTMMFWYRQQPGQSLTLIATANQGSEATYESGFVIDKFPISRPNLTFSTLTVSNMSPEDSSIYLCSVGPTVRNTEAFFGQGTRLTVV.

The chain links TRBV6-5 to TRBJ2-1; TRBD2 is a possible D gene (5 bases). Germline lookup yields CDR1 MNHEY and CDR2 SVGAGI. The CDR3 is 11 amino acids. Trimming left V 10 bases short and J 5 bases short, with 9 bases between. CDR3 sequence reads: CATGNNNEQFF. The CDR3 coding sequence is TGTGCCACCGGGAATAACAATGAGCAGTTCTTC.

This clonotype was seen only a few times. V usage is TRBV5-1 and J usage is TRBJ2-4; TRBD2 matches 9 bases. The CDR3 loop spans 15 amino acids. In germline, CDR1 is SGHRS, CDR2 YFSETQ. The ends lost 2 bases at V and 7 bases at J; junction bases unmatched: 7. The CDR3 DNA is TGCGCCAGCAGCTTCCTAGCGGGAACAGAGAACATTCAGTACTTC. Protein: CASSFLAGTENIQYF.

In this sample, this clonotype turned up a few times. V and J are TRBV7-9 and TRBJ2-3; TRBD2 agrees at 9 bases. The CDR3 has 15 residues. Germline assignment: CDR1 SEHNR and CDR2 FQNEAQ (reference sequence). V shed 2 bases and J 7 bases; nucleotides not matched to a gene: 7. CDR3 in amino acids: CASSLIGLAGNTQYF. Written as DNA, the CDR3 is TGTGCCAGCAGCTTAATTGGGCTAGCGGGAAATACGCAGTATTTT.

The V and J genes are TRBV6-5 and TRBJ2-7, with 10 nucleotides matching TRBD1. In germline, CDR1 is MNHEY, CDR2 SVGAGI. This CDR3 contains 14 residues. The trim removed 10 bases at V and 3 bases at J, leaving 9 bases unmatched. In nucleotides, the CDR3 is TGTGCCACCCTCAGCGGACAGGGGGTCTACGAGCAGTACTTC. Protein sequence: CATLSGQGVYEQYF.

V and J are TRBV20-1 and TRBJ2-5; a weak D match, TRBD2 (5 bases). Trimming left V 0 bases short and J 2 bases short, with 22 bases between. Germline V gives CDR1 DFQATT, CDR2 SNEGSKA (reference sequence). This CDR3 is built from 18 residues. The CDR3: CSARDVRGLGRPQETQYF. For the CDR3, the DNA is TGCAGTGCTAGAGATGTGAGAGGACTCGGCAGACCTCAAGAGACCCAGTACTTC.

The rearrangement uses TRBV15 and TRBJ2-1; 11 bases align to TRBD2. The CDR3 is 15 residues long. From germline, CDR1 is LNHNV and CDR2 YYDKDF (reference sequence). J lost 9 bases, V lost 4 bases, and 8 bases had no gene match. The CDR3 sequence is CATSTNSGRVGEQFF. CDR3 sequence (DNA): TGTGCCACCAGCACAAATAGCGGGAGGGTCGGTGAGCAGTTCTTC.

V is TRBV29-1 and J is TRBJ2-2, with D unclear. Trimming took 1 base from V and 5 from J, leaving 5 bases between them. From germline, CDR1 is SQVTM and CDR2 ANQGSEA. This CDR3 spans 12 amino acids. The CDR3: CSVEGSTGELFF. For the CDR3, the DNA is TGCAGCGTTGAAGGGTCGACCGGGGAGCTGTTTTTT.

The V and J genes are TRBV6-2 or TRBV6-3 and TRBJ1-1; perhaps TRBD1 as D (6 bases). The V end was cut by 6 bases, the J end by 3 bases, with 11 bases between. Germline V gene sequence: CDR1 MNHEY, CDR2 SVGEGT. This CDR3 spans 13 amino acids. The CDR3 here is CASRDQGYTEAFF. The CDR3 DNA sequence: TGTGCCAGCAGGGATCAGGGGTACACTGAAGCTTTCTTT.

The V and J genes are TRBV18 and TRBJ1-3, with 7 positions matching TRBD1. CDR3 length: 16 amino acids. Trimming removed 4 bases from V and 1 base from J; junction bases left unmatched: 7. CDR1 KGHSH and CDR2 LQKENI come from the germline V gene. The chain's CDR3 is CASSLRTGPSGNTIYF. The CDR3 nucleotides read TGTGCCAGCTCACTCCGGACAGGTCCATCTGGAAACACCATATATTTT.

The genes are TRBV20-1 and TRBJ1-2; D is perhaps TRBD1 (5 bases). This CDR3 has 16 residues. In germline, CDR1 is DFQATT, CDR2 SNEGSKA (reference sequence). Trimming took off 0 bases at V and 5 bases at J, with 19 bases between the two ends. The CDR3 bases are TGCAGTGCTAGAGATCCCGGGGCAGGGATGAAGTATGGCTACACCTTC. This sequence encodes CSARDPGAGMKYGYTF.

This sequence joins TRBV18 and TRBJ2-7, with unresolved D. Germline CDR1 reads KGHSH; CDR2 reads LQKENI. This CDR3 is built from 13 residues. Trimming pared 5 bases from V and 0 bases from J, leaving 8 bases between. CDR3 sequence: CASSTSDSYEQYF. In nucleotides, the CDR3 is TGTGCCAGCTCAACCTCCGACTCCTACGAGCAGTACTTC.

The gene calls are TRBV4-2 and TRBJ2-5, with D possibly TRBD1 on 5 matching bases. The CDR3 sequence is 13 residues long. Germline values: CDR1 LGHNA, CDR2 YNFKEQ. The ends were cut back, 3 bases at V and 8 bases at J, with 13 bases in the middle. The CDR3 loop is CASSQQGDETQYF. CDR3 nucleotides: TGTGCCAGCAGCCAGCAGGGCGACGAAACCCAGTACTTC.

This clonotype showed up just a few times. The J gene is TRBJ2-2, the V gene TRBV20-1, with TRBD1 identical over 12 bases. V trimming: 5 bases; J trimming: 7 bases; junction bases outside the gene matches: 8. Germline V gene lookup returns CDR1 DFQATT and CDR2 SNEGSKA (reference sequence). There are 15 residues in the CDR3. The chain's CDR3 is CSALRGQGANGELFF. DNA for the CDR3: TGCAGTGCTCTAAGGGGACAGGGGGCAAACGGGGAGCTGTTTTTT.

This chain joins TRBV4-1 and TRBJ1-5; TRBD1 aligns across 7 bases. The trim removed 5 bases at V and 7 bases at J, leaving 8 bases unmatched. Per the germline V gene, CDR1 is MGHRA and CDR2 is YSYEKL. CDR3 length: 14 residues. The CDR3 protein is CASSRNRGGQPQHF. Here the CDR3 DNA reads TGCGCCAGCAGCAGAAACAGGGGTGGGCAGCCCCAGCATTTT.